The 29 T cell receptor beta chains below all came from one sample that was sequenced in a study of blood T cell repertoires in COVID-19. Some clones are missing from TCRdb's copy, which holds only in-frame ones; the method was immunoSEQ multiplex PCR. The table has some 160,000 clones, approximately 86% seen once. Sequences were obtained from peripheral blood. The receptors here all came from a woman aged 80 or over with COVID-19, enrolled during active disease.

The CDR3 nucleotides read TGTGCCAGCAGCCGAGATCTAGCGGGAGACCGCAATGAGCAGTTCTTC. Amino acid sequence: CASSRDLAGDRNEQFF. The V and J genes are TRBV11-2 and TRBJ2-1; 10 nucleotides match TRBD2. Germline V gene lookup returns CDR1 SGHAT and CDR2 FQNNGV. There are 16 residues in the CDR3. V dropped 5 bases and J dropped 6; count of bases not matched to a gene: 10.

This rearrangement joins TRBV4-3 to TRBJ1-1; possible D gene TRBD1, 6 bases. Germline V gene data show CDR1 as LGHNA and CDR2 as YSLEER. Trimming removed 4 bases from V and 11 bases from J, with 29 bases in between. The CDR3 sequence is 17 residues long. CDR3 DNA sequence: TGCGCCAGCAGCCGCGGCATGGGGGACATTGAGACCCATGGGGCTTTCTTT. This translates into CASSRGMGDIETHGAFF.

CDR3 residues: CASRLQVGETQYF. CDR3 DNA sequence: TGTGCCAGCAGGCTACAGGTGGGCGAGACCCAGTACTTC. The gene calls are TRBV7-2 and TRBJ2-5; the D gene is possibly TRBD1 (5 bases). The CDR3 contains 13 residues. V lost 6 bases, J lost 5 bases, and 13 bases lay in between. CDR1 and CDR2 (germline): SGHTA, FQGNSA.

The chain uses TRBV19 and TRBJ2-1; D is perhaps TRBD2 (5 bases). V was pared by 7 bases and J by 9 bases, with 22 bases between. This CDR3 spans 15 amino acids. Germline V gene lookup returns CDR1 LNHDA and CDR2 SQIVND (reference sequence). CDR3 residues: CASTPTGLLGSEQFF. The CDR3, as DNA: TGTGCCAGTACCCCAACCGGACTCCTCGGCAGTGAGCAGTTCTTC.

This chain links TRBV5-1 with TRBJ1-6; D is unclear. The CDR3 is 14 amino acids. The V end lost 4 bases, the J end lost 8 bases, and 13 bases lay between the germline ends. Germline loops: CDR1 SGHRS, CDR2 YFSETQ. The CDR3 coding sequence is TGCGCCAGCAGCCGGGGTCGGTTAGATTCACCCCTCCACTTT. Its protein is CASSRGRLDSPLHF.

The gene calls are TRBV5-1 and TRBJ2-7; a weak D match, TRBD2 (6 bases). Per the germline V gene, CDR1 is SGHRS and CDR2 is YFSETQ. V lost 5 bases and J lost 2, with 11 bases in between. The CDR3 runs to 13 residues. The CDR3, as DNA: TGCGCCAGCAGGGGGGAGGCCCCCTACGAGCAGTACTTC. It is translated as CASRGEAPYEQYF. Full variable domain (missing parts from reference TRBV5-1 and TRBJ2-7): KAGVTQTPRYLIKTRGQQVTLSCSPISGHRSVSWYQQTPGQGLQFLFEYFSETQRNKGNFPGRFSGRQFSNSRSEMNVSTLELGDSALYLCASRGEAPYEQYFGPGTRLTVT.

This clone was counted a few times. The chain joins TRBV3-1 (or the pseudogene TRBV3-2) to TRBJ2-2; D perhaps matches TRBD1 (6 bases). The CDR3 consists of 15 residues. Germline V CDR1 and CDR2: LGHDT, YNNKEL (reference sequence). V shed 1 base and J shed 3 bases, with 9 bases lying between them. The CDR3: CASSQGPGDTGELFF. The CDR3 DNA reads as TGTGCCAGCAGCCAAGGACCAGGGGACACCGGGGAGCTGTTTTTT.

V and J are TRBV7-2 and TRBJ2-3, with D perhaps matching TRBD2 (6 bases). V lost 4 bases to trimming and J lost 0 bases, with 14 bases between them. The CDR3 sequence is 16 residues long. The germline CDR1 and CDR2 sequences are SGHTA and FQGNSA. CDR3 DNA: TGTGCCAGCAGCTCGTCCGGGACTCAAAGCACAGATACGCAGTATTTT. It yields the protein CASSSSGTQSTDTQYF.

This chain joins TRBV6-5 and TRBJ1-4; TRBD1 matches at 9 bases. The length of the CDR3 is 15 residues. V lost 5 bases and J lost 6; bases outside the gene matches: 7. CDR1 and CDR2 from the germline V gene are MNHEY and SVGAGI. The CDR3 DNA sequence: TGTGCCAGCAGTCCTCACAGGGGGCGTGATGAAAAACTGTTTTTT. This translates into CASSPHRGRDEKLFF.

V usage is TRBV28 and J usage is TRBJ2-2; D possibly corresponds to TRBD1 (6 bases). Trimming removed 4 bases at V and 1 base at J, with 16 bases between. The germline gives CDR1 MDHEN, CDR2 SYDVKM. The CDR3 is 17 residues long. CDR3 amino acids: CASSWATGKLNTGELFF. The CDR3 nucleotides are TGTGCCAGCAGTTGGGCCACAGGGAAGTTGAACACCGGGGAGCTGTTTTTT.

The chain employs TRBV7-9 and TRBJ1-6, with 7 bases fitting TRBD1. This CDR3 comprises 14 residues. Trimming cost V 5 bases and J 15 bases; bases outside gene matches: 13. The germline CDR1 and CDR2 sequences are SEHNR and FQNEAQ (reference sequence). The CDR3 sequence is CASSEDGQAFLLHF. CDR3 nucleotides: TGTGCCAGCAGCGAAGACGGACAGGCCTTCCTCCTCCACTTT. Full variable domain (rest looked up from reference TRBV7-9 and TRBJ1-6): DTGVSQNPRHKITKRGQNVTFRCDPISEHNRLYWYRQTLGQGPEFLTYFQNEAQLEKSRLLSDRFSAERPKGSFSTLEIQRTEQGDSAMYLCASSEDGQAFLLHFGNGTRLTVT.

The rearrangement links TRBV5-1 to TRBJ2-2, with 8 bases fitting TRBD1. V shed 4 bases, J shed 4 bases, and the junction held 9 bases outside the gene matches. This CDR3 spans 16 amino acids. Germline CDR1 SGHRS, CDR2 YFSETQ. CDR3: CASSTLDRGGTGELFF. CDR3 sequence (DNA): TGCGCCAGCAGCACCCTAGACAGGGGAGGCACCGGGGAGCTGTTTTTT.

The J gene is TRBJ2-3, the V gene TRBV6-5; TRBD1 agrees at 11 bases. Germline V CDR1 and CDR2: MNHEY, SVGAGI. V was pared by 5 bases and J by 7 bases, with 8 bases of the junction left unmatched. This CDR3 contains 15 residues. The CDR3: CASSTGTGGTHTQYF. The CDR3 DNA sequence: TGTGCCAGCAGTACCGGGACAGGGGGAACACATACGCAGTATTTT.

The chain carries TRBV5-5 and TRBJ2-5; D perhaps matches TRBD1 (5 bases). The CDR3 extends over 13 amino acids. V lost 2 bases to trimming and J lost 5 bases, with 10 bases between them. The V gene's germline CDR1 is SGHKS and CDR2 YYEKEE (reference sequence). Here the CDR3 DNA reads TGTGCCAGCAGCTTTTCTGGGGCGGAGACCCAGTACTTC. Translating it yields CASSFSGAETQYF.

The rearrangement links TRBV27 to TRBJ1-5; the D gene is possibly TRBD1 (5 bases). The V gene's germline CDR1 is MNHEY and CDR2 SMNVEV (reference sequence). This CDR3 is built from 13 residues. The V end lost 0 bases, the J end lost 6 bases, and 6 bases lay between the germline ends. The CDR3 nucleotides read TGTGCCAGCAGTTTATCGGGGCGTCAGCCCCAGCATTTT. Residues: CASSLSGRQPQHF.

The J gene is TRBJ2-7, the V gene TRBV10-3; 7 nucleotides agree with TRBD2. The germline V gene encodes CDR1 ENHRY and CDR2 SYGVKD. The CDR3 length is 15 residues. Trimming removed 4 bases from V and 2 bases from J; junction bases left unmatched: 8. This CDR3 is CAISGTSEVTYEQYF. The CDR3 DNA follows: TGTGCCATCAGTGGAACTAGCGAGGTTACCTACGAGCAGTACTTC.

The V call is TRBV19, the J call TRBJ1-6; 8 bases align to TRBD1. There are 17 residues in the CDR3. The germline V gene encodes CDR1 LNHDA and CDR2 SQIVND (reference sequence). The junction had 11 bases not matched to a gene; V was cut back by 3 bases and J by 7 bases. DNA of the CDR3: TGTGCCAGTAGTATTTTTTCCGGGCAGGGGGCGAATTCACCCCTCCACTTT. Translating it yields CASSIFSGQGANSPLHF.

There are a few counts of this clone. The gene calls are TRBV5-4 and TRBJ1-2; 7 bases agree with TRBD1. V trimming: 2 bases; J trimming: 6 bases; junction bases outside the gene matches: 1. This CDR3 has 12 amino acids. Germline V CDR1 and CDR2: SGHNT, YYREEE (reference sequence). CDR3 loop: CASSFQGDGYTF. DNA of the CDR3: TGTGCCAGCAGCTTTCAGGGGGATGGCTACACCTTC.

This sequence joins TRBV18 and TRBJ1-4; D remains unclear. The germline gives CDR1 KGHSH, CDR2 LQKENI. V was trimmed by 7 bases and J by 6 bases, leaving 12 bases between them. This CDR3 spans 13 amino acids. DNA of the CDR3: TGTGCCAGCTTCCGACGGGGAGATGAAAAACTGTTTTTT. Translation gives CASFRRGDEKLFF.

The chain couples TRBV5-5 to TRBJ2-7, with TRBD1 as a possible D gene (5 bases). CDR1 and CDR2 (germline): SGHKS, YYEKEE (reference sequence). This CDR3 has 13 residues. Trimming cost V 4 bases and J 3 bases, with 11 bases left between them. The CDR3 coding sequence is TGTGCCAGCAGCCCATCAGGGAACTACGAGCAGTACTTC. Protein: CASSPSGNYEQYF.

V gene TRBV25-1 combines with J gene TRBJ2-2; D is possibly TRBD2 (5 bases). Germline V lookup: CDR1 MGHDK, CDR2 SYGVNS. V was shortened by 10 bases and J by 3 bases, with 27 bases between the two germline ends. CDR3 length: 18 amino acids. CDR3 DNA sequence: TGTGCCACCTCTTACGGTCTCGGGCGGGTGGAGGACACCGGGGAGCTGTTTTTT. Protein sequence: CATSYGLGRVEDTGELFF. Based on the CDR3 plus reference TRBV25-1 and TRBJ2-2, the full variable domain is EADIYQTPRYLVIGTGKKITLECSQTMGHDKMYWYQQDPGMELHLIHYSYGVNSTEKGDLSSESTVSRIRTEHFPLTLESARPSHTSQYLCATSYGLGRVEDTGELFFGEGSRLTVL.

This chain uses TRBV28 with TRBJ2-3; 11 bases are a match to TRBD2. Germline V gene data show CDR1 as MDHEN and CDR2 as SYDVKM. V shed 4 bases and J 4 bases; nucleotides not matched to a gene: 22. The CDR3 spans 21 residues. DNA of the CDR3: TGTGCCAGCAGTTCAACGGACCTGGGGACTAGCGGATTCCCGCGGGCAGATACGCAGTATTTT. It specifies CASSSTDLGTSGFPRADTQYF.

This chain joins TRBV11-2 and TRBJ2-1; 9 nucleotides agree with TRBD2. This CDR3 is built from 14 residues. Germline V lookup: CDR1 SGHAT, CDR2 FQNNGV. The junction had 5 bases not matched to a gene; V was cut back by 4 bases and J by 7 bases. The CDR3 DNA is TGTGCCAGCAGCTCCCTAGCGGGACGAAATGAGCAGTTCTTC. Protein: CASSSLAGRNEQFF.

The chain recombines TRBV7-2 with TRBJ2-7; 11 bases map to TRBD2. CDR3 size: 15 residues. Germline V lookup: CDR1 SGHTA, CDR2 FQGNSA. J was trimmed by 5 bases and V by 5 bases; bases with no gene match: 8. The CDR3 DNA reads TGTGCCAGCAGCCCATTAGCGGGAGGGCCCGACGAGCAGTACTTC. Encoded protein: CASSPLAGGPDEQYF.

In nucleotides, the CDR3 is TGTGCCAGCAGTACGGGACTGGAGCAGTTCTTC. Translation: CASSTGLEQFF. This chain links TRBV27 with TRBJ2-1; tentative D call: TRBD2 (6 bases). This CDR3 is built from 11 residues. Deletions cut 5 bases from V and 10 bases from J, with 9 bases between. CDR1 and CDR2 (germline): MNHEY, SMNVEV (reference sequence).

The chain combines TRBV29-1 with TRBJ1-1, with 7 nucleotides matching TRBD1. This CDR3 has 11 residues. Germline V gene sequence: CDR1 SQVTM, CDR2 ANQGSEA. With 4 bases clipped from V and 8 bases from J, the junction kept 4 bases outside the gene matches. The CDR3 DNA reads as TGCAGCGTTGGGGACAGAAACGAAGCTTTCTTT. Amino acid sequence: CSVGDRNEAFF.

The genes are TRBV10-3 and TRBJ2-5, with D perhaps matching TRBD2 (5 bases). Germline-derived CDR1 and CDR2 are ENHRY and SYGVKD. This CDR3 spans 17 amino acids. Trimming pared 0 bases from V and 2 bases from J, leaving 16 bases between. The CDR3 region has the DNA TGTGCCATCAGTGAGTCCAGGAGCGGAAAGAAACAAGAGACCCAGTACTTC. Translated, it gives CAISESRSGKKQETQYF.

The chain joins TRBV29-1 to TRBJ2-6; D uncertain. Trimming shortened V by 5 bases and J by 4 bases, and 12 bases separated the two germline ends. Germline V gene data show CDR1 as SQVTM and CDR2 as ANQGSEA. This CDR3 spans 14 amino acids. The CDR3 coding sequence is TGCAGCGTTACGATCACTGCCGGGGCCAACGTCCTGACTTTC. Its translation is CSVTITAGANVLTF. The whole variable domain, remainder taken from reference TRBV29-1 and TRBJ2-6, is SAVISQKPSRDICQRGTSLTIQCQVDSQVTMMFWYRQQPGQSLTLIATANQGSEATYESGFVIDKFPISRPNLTFSTLTVSNMSPEDSSIYLCSVTITAGANVLTFGAGSRLTVL.

The chain carries TRBV5-1 and TRBJ2-7, with D perhaps TRBD1 (6 bases). Germline values: CDR1 SGHRS, CDR2 YFSETQ. V lost 4 bases to trimming and J lost 7 bases, with 18 bases between them. The CDR3 spans 14 residues. The CDR3 region has the DNA TGCGCCAGCAGCCCGGACAGCGTGTCGGGGGAGCAGTACTTC. This translates into CASSPDSVSGEQYF.